The 16 T cell receptor beta chains below all came from one sample that was sequenced in a study of control samples from healthy donors and cancer patients. Profiled with immunoSEQ multiplex PCR; TCRdb holds only in-frame clones, not every one. The sample holds tens of thousands of clones, 70% to 90% seen once. Sequencing input: PBMCs. Source of these receptors: a woman aged 60-75 years with head and neck cancer.

The chain has TRBV19 and TRBJ2-7; perhaps TRBD1 as D (6 bases). CDR1 is LNHDA and CDR2 is SQIVND in the germline V gene (reference sequence). CDR3 size: 12 residues. The V and J ends lost 6 bases and 1 base respectively, with 7 bases between them. In nucleotides, the CDR3 is TGTGCCAGTAGGACAGGTTCCTACGAGCAGTACTTC. It specifies CASRTGSYEQYF.

J is TRBJ2-5 and V is TRBV7-3; 12 bases agree with TRBD2. This CDR3 region has 14 residues. Unmatched junction bases numbered 2, after V lost 3 bases and J lost 6 bases. Looked up from germline, CDR1 is SGHTA and CDR2 is FQGTGA. The CDR3 region has the DNA TGTGCCAGCAGCTTGACTAGCGGGAGTAAGACCCAGTACTTC. Protein: CASSLTSGSKTQYF. The whole variable domain, remainder taken from reference TRBV7-3 and TRBJ2-5, is GAGVSQTPSNKVTEKGKYVELRCDPISGHTALYWYRQSLGQGPEFLIYFQGTGAADDSGLPNDRFFAVRPEGSVSTLKIQRTERGDSAVYLCASSLTSGSKTQYFGPGTRLLVL.

The chain employs TRBV2 and TRBJ1-1; D remains unclear. Germline loops: CDR1 SNHLY, CDR2 FYNNEI. V was shortened by 7 bases and J by 0 bases, with 3 bases between the two germline ends. The CDR3 is 11 amino acids. The CDR3 reads CASTVNTEAFF. The CDR3 bases are TGTGCCAGCACGGTGAACACTGAAGCTTTCTTT.

This chain links TRBV5-1 with TRBJ2-5, with D perhaps matching TRBD1 (5 bases). Germline CDR1 SGHRS, CDR2 YFSETQ. V dropped 2 bases and J dropped 5 bases, with 13 bases sitting between them. The CDR3 sequence is 14 residues long. CDR3 loop: CASSLTGAGETQYF. CDR3 sequence (DNA): TGCGCCAGCAGCTTAACAGGTGCCGGGGAGACCCAGTACTTC.

This clone has a handful of counts. The V and J genes are TRBV5-1 and TRBJ2-7, with D possibly being TRBD1 (5 bases). In germline, CDR1 is SGHRS, CDR2 YFSETQ. Trimming left V 5 bases short and J 0 bases short, with 15 bases between. The CDR3 is 15 amino acids. The CDR3 spells CASRLDSPSSYEQYF. CDR3 bases: TGCGCCAGCAGACTCGACAGCCCAAGCTCCTACGAGCAGTACTTC.

The chain uses TRBV4-3 and TRBJ2-7; maybe TRBD1 (6 bases). The length of the CDR3 is 14 residues. CDR1 and CDR2 (germline): LGHNA, YSLEER. V gave up 0 bases and J gave up 4 bases, with 10 bases separating them. The CDR3 bases are TGCGCCAGCAGCCAAGATCAGGGGCCTTACGAGCAGTACTTC. As protein: CASSQDQGPYEQYF.

This rearrangement joins TRBV27 to TRBJ2-5, with 8 bases that match TRBD1. Germline V gene data show CDR1 as MNHEY and CDR2 as SMNVEV (reference sequence). The CDR3 covers 14 residues. Unmatched junction bases numbered 7, after V lost 6 bases and J lost 4 bases. The CDR3 reads CASRLRTGSETQYF. Written as DNA, the CDR3 is TGTGCCAGCAGGTTGCGGACAGGGTCAGAGACCCAGTACTTC.

A remark on this clone: One junction end does not reproduce the germline sequence, and a read error may be involved. The chain employs TRBV2 and TRBJ1-6; TRBD1 aligns across 7 bases. The CDR3 extends over 12 amino acids. Germline assignment: CDR1 SNHLY and CDR2 FYNNEI. The CDR3 region is CATGQANSPFHF. Written as DNA, the CDR3 is TGTGCCACCGGACAGGCTAATTCACCCTTCCACTTT.

This chain links TRBV25-1 with TRBJ2-7; D ambiguous. This CDR3 comprises 16 residues. Trimming stripped 3 bases from V and 2 bases from J, with 17 bases between. Germline V gene data show CDR1 as MGHDK and CDR2 as SYGVNS. CDR3 nucleotides: TGTGCCAGCAGTGATCCCCCCTCGGGCACGACCTACGAGCAGTACTTC. Translating gives CASSDPPSGTTYEQYF.

DNA for the CDR3: TGTGCCAGCAGCTCGAACCCCAGGGATGGCTACACCTTC. It yields the protein CASSSNPRDGYTF. This chain connects TRBV7-3 to TRBJ1-2; a possible D gene is TRBD1 (5 bases). The CDR3 contains 13 residues. Trimming took off 4 bases at V and 6 bases at J, with 12 bases between the two ends. Germline values: CDR1 SGHTA, CDR2 FQGTGA.

The rearrangement joins TRBV3-1 (or the pseudogene TRBV3-2) to TRBJ2-1; D is unresolved. This CDR3 is built from 13 residues. Trimming cost V 3 bases and J 6 bases, with 9 bases left between them. The germline V gene encodes CDR1 LGHDT and CDR2 YNNKEL (reference sequence). The CDR3 here is CASSHTPTNEQFF. In nucleotides, the CDR3 is TGTGCCAGCAGCCATACCCCGACCAATGAGCAGTTCTTC.

This chain links TRBV29-1 with TRBJ2-5; D is unclear. There are 10 residues in the CDR3. V lost 4 bases and J lost 4, with 4 bases in between. The germline V gene has CDR1 SQVTM and CDR2 ANQGSEA. The CDR3 protein is CSVVGETQYF. CDR3 coding DNA: TGCAGCGTTGTGGGAGAGACCCAGTACTTC.

The rearrangement uses TRBV19 and TRBJ1-1; 7 bases fit TRBD1. V shed 4 bases, J shed 1 base, and the junction held 9 bases outside the gene matches. The length of the CDR3 is 16 residues. CDR1 LNHDA and CDR2 SQIVND come from the germline V gene (reference sequence). CDR3 sequence reads: CASSNSAGGTNTEAFF. In DNA, the CDR3 is TGTGCCAGTAGTAACTCGGCAGGGGGGACGAACACTGAAGCTTTCTTT.

The table lists this clone with a count of one. This sequence joins TRBV19 and TRBJ2-3; the match to TRBD2 covers 7 bases. The CDR3 spans 15 residues. After removal of 3 bases from V and 4 bases from J, the junction contained 7 bases not matched to a gene. Germline V lookup: CDR1 LNHDA, CDR2 SQIVND (reference sequence). The CDR3 coding sequence is TGTGCCAGTAGTATGAGGAGCGGGACCGCAGATACGCAGTATTTT. It codes for CASSMRSGTADTQYF.

V gene TRBV6-2 or TRBV6-3 combines with J gene TRBJ2-1; 7 bases agree with TRBD2. The V and J ends lost 2 bases and 9 bases, in that order; junction bases with no gene match: 22. From germline, CDR1 is MNHEY and CDR2 SVGEGT. This CDR3 comprises 19 residues. CDR3 coding DNA: TGTGCCAGCAGTTACCCGCTCCGGGACTATAGTTTGCCGGGAGGTGAGCAGTTCTTC. It is translated as CASSYPLRDYSLPGGEQFF.

The V gene is TRBV6-5, the J gene TRBJ1-1, with D possibly TRBD1 on 6 matching bases. The CDR3 consists of 12 residues. Germline V CDR1 and CDR2: MNHEY, SVGAGI. The V and J ends lost 7 bases and 2 bases respectively, with 8 bases between them. The CDR3 loop is CASKDSNTEAFF. CDR3 DNA sequence: TGTGCCAGCAAGGACAGCAACACTGAAGCTTTCTTT.